The clone carrying this T cell receptor beta chain has just a few counts. PCR primers comprised 60 Vbeta and 13 Jbeta primers. The repertoire was sequenced with immunoSEQ multiplex PCR; TCRdb's copy has only in-frame clones and lacks some. The sample lists approximately 140,000 clones; about four fifths were seen once. The V end was cut by 4 bases, the J end by 9 bases, with 10 bases between. The CDR3 contains 12 residues. The V gene's germline CDR1 is MDHEN and CDR2 SYDVKM. This entry belongs to a study of cytomegalovirus exposure and HLA in healthy donors. Sequencing was carried out using PBMCs. The chain links TRBV28 to TRBJ1-5; D might be TRBD1 (6 bases). The sequence was collected from a woman aged 35 to 49 in good health and CMV-seronegative. This CDR3 reads CASSSQGMPQHF. CDR3 nucleotides: TGTGCCAGCAGTTCTCAGGGGATGCCCCAGCATTTT.